These T cell receptor beta chains were read from a single sample in a study of T cells in pancreatic ductal adenocarcinoma. Only in-frame clones appear in the TCRdb table, and some are missing; sequencing was by immunoSEQ multiplex PCR. The repertoire consists of roughly 31,000 clones, with around 90% occurring once and the leading ten covering around 2.1%. The sample comprised PBMCs. The source of these receptors is a human donor with pancreatic ductal adenocarcinoma. Both conserved end residues are part of each CDR3. Each record gives: V gene, J gene, CDR3 protein.

V gene: TRBV29-1
J gene: TRBJ2-1
CDR3 protein: CSVHREVSYNEQFF

V gene: TRBV29-1
J gene: TRBJ1-5
CDR3 protein: CSVASGKHQPQHF

V gene: TRBV7-8
J gene: TRBJ2-1
CDR3 protein: CASSVTETYNEQFF

V gene: TRBV7-2
J gene: TRBJ2-5
CDR3 protein: CASSLHRGRRETQYF

V gene: TRBV7-2
J gene: TRBJ2-2
CDR3 protein: CASSLSQGFTGELFF

V gene: TRBV7-2
J gene: TRBJ2-1
CDR3 protein: CASSATLYNEQFF

V gene: TRBV11-3
J gene: TRBJ2-1
CDR3 protein: CASSRSPAYNEQFF

V gene: TRBV4-2
J gene: TRBJ2-2
CDR3 protein: CASSQEWGTGELFF

V gene: TRBV13
J gene: TRBJ2-2
CDR3 protein: CASSLGYQVTGELFF

V gene: TRBV6-5
J gene: TRBJ1-5
CDR3 protein: CASSRQISNQPQHF

V gene: TRBV27
J gene: TRBJ1-2
CDR3 protein: CASSFRTGDGYTF

V gene: TRBV13
J gene: TRBJ2-7
CDR3 protein: CASSLEGTGSYEQYF

V gene: TRBV5-6
J gene: TRBJ2-7
CDR3 protein: CASSSSLVEYEQYF

V gene: TRBV19
J gene: TRBJ1-1
CDR3 protein: CASGQGFRKNTEAFF

V gene: TRBV7-8
J gene: TRBJ2-1
CDR3 protein: CASSLGRDREYNEQFF

V gene: TRBV9
J gene: TRBJ2-7
CDR3 protein: CASRAATPTGKSYEQYF

V gene: TRBV6-1
J gene: TRBJ2-2
CDR3 protein: CASNDYPNTGELFF

V gene: TRBV2
J gene: TRBJ1-1
CDR3 protein: CASSAGALSTEAFF

V gene: TRBV6-5
J gene: TRBJ1-3
CDR3 protein: CASSYGPRNTIYF

V gene: TRBV27
J gene: TRBJ2-3
CDR3 protein: CASSLGVKARASTDTQYF

V gene: TRBV6-5
J gene: TRBJ2-2
CDR3 protein: CASIPQPENTGELFF

V gene: TRBV19
J gene: TRBJ2-4
CDR3 protein: CASSLSAKNIQYF

V gene: TRBV7-2
J gene: TRBJ1-3
CDR3 protein: CASSQSQDRIFSGNTIYF

V gene: TRBV7-8
J gene: TRBJ1-4
CDR3 protein: CASSMVAANEKLFF

V gene: TRBV28
J gene: TRBJ2-7
CDR3 protein: CASRPSGMAYEQYF

V gene: TRBV1
J gene: TRBJ2-7
CDR3 protein: CTSRVEGANEQYF

V gene: TRBV6-5
J gene: TRBJ1-4
CDR3 protein: CASSYSGATNEKLFF

V gene: TRBV6-5
J gene: TRBJ1-2
CDR3 protein: CASSYRAAWGYTF

V gene: TRBV7-9
J gene: TRBJ2-2
CDR3 protein: CASSPAGGGTNTGELFF

V gene: TRBV7-7
J gene: TRBJ2-7
CDR3 protein: CASSLEASGLYEQYF

V gene: TRBV6-5
J gene: TRBJ2-1
CDR3 protein: CAIRRVDEQFF

V gene: TRBV2
J gene: TRBJ2-7
CDR3 protein: CASSRDSSYEQYF

V gene: TRBV5-6
J gene: TRBJ1-6
CDR3 protein: CASSLGQAPLHF

V gene: TRBV11-2
J gene: TRBJ2-5
CDR3 protein: CASSLVHPGLAGGGVTQYF

V gene: TRBV5-1
J gene: TRBJ2-1
CDR3 protein: CASSLGLARYNEQFF

V gene: TRBV4-3
J gene: TRBJ2-7
CDR3 protein: CASSQDLSMVQWAYEQYF

V gene: TRBV6-6
J gene: TRBJ2-6
CDR3 protein: CASSVDFSGANVLTF

V gene: TRBV9
J gene: TRBJ1-2
CDR3 protein: CASSVRGSYTF

V gene: TRBV18
J gene: TRBJ1-5
CDR3 protein: CASSPRQGSSNQPQHF

V gene: TRBV7-6
J gene: TRBJ2-1
CDR3 protein: CASSLSGAVNNEQFF

V gene: TRBV28
J gene: TRBJ1-2
CDR3 protein: CASRALGGYTF

V gene: TRBV2
J gene: TRBJ2-3
CDR3 protein: CASLNNGASDTQYF

V gene: TRBV11-3
J gene: TRBJ2-7
CDR3 protein: CASSLGAGPFYEQYF

V gene: TRBV18
J gene: TRBJ2-7
CDR3 protein: CASSPQSGYEQYF

V gene: TRBV2
J gene: TRBJ2-3
CDR3 protein: CASGVSDTQYF